This T cell receptor (beta chain) was documented in a study of cytomegalovirus exposure and HLA in healthy donors (dated by TCRdb to about 2017). Study-wide context: According to an earlier analysis of a few hundred of the donors, about 179 million T cells yielded over 100 million unique TCR beta sequences and 276 Gb of sequence data. The later analysis used no new phenotypic data to find candidate immune exposures, relying instead on TCR beta sequences and their occurrence across donors. An earlier analysis of around 580 of the donors used high-throughput TCR beta sequencing to judge whether each TCR beta V gene segment behaved as functional or pseudogenic. Among about 410 genotyped donors of the cohort, an average of around 250,000 unique TCR beta nucleotide sequences was sequenced per donor, of which 15% to 20% were non-productive. A later analysis re-analyzed previously published TCR beta repertoires from approximately 700 donors and added high-resolution HLA genotyping to study TCR occurrence patterns. Of the 300 to 500 genotyped donors, roughly 80% were placed in the genetic ancestry cluster associated with self-reported Caucasian donors. The study aimed to test whether cataloging public T cell receptors could reveal signatures of past pathogen exposure. In addition to the first cohort of 500 to 850 subjects, a separate validation cohort of about 120 different subjects was used. The study profiled the T cell repertoires of some 610 subjects by immunosequencing and related them to cytomegalovirus serostatus. Approximately 300 gigabases of sequencing data and approximately 84 million unique TCR sequences were included in an early release covering around 600 HLA-typed donors. Donor age, sex, ethnicity and CMV serostatus were compiled together with the repertoire data. To predict cytomegalovirus infection status, the study brought together high-throughput TCR immunosequencing, statistical association of individual TCRs with disease status, and machine learning. Roughly five DR-DQ haplotypes were treated as single units for association and clustering because of strong linkage in the cohort. In a later genetic analysis, genome-wide SNP genotypes for about 60% of the 666 donors were used, and that subset was treated as a discovery cohort. Typing coverage varied by locus: roughly 629-640 donors for A, B, C, DRB1 and DQB1; approximately 500 for DQA1; more than 600 for DPA1; 400 to 480 for DPB1. HLA typing covered class I and class II loci at four-digit resolution. Every repertoire in the discovery cohort had been generated on one and the same sequencing platform.

The cohort comprised fewer than 750 healthy bone marrow donors. Cohort members were all nominally healthy when sampled, although unrecorded immune exposures were likely present. The donor was CMV seronegative and belonged to the group of over 300 seronegative cohort members. Every donor gave a peripheral blood sample, and the peripheral blood mononuclear cells from that sample were used for TCR beta sequencing. The Qiagen DNeasy Blood Extraction Kit was used to extract genomic DNA from the blood cell samples. Broader findings and caveats from the paper: In a later analysis, HLA-associated TCR beta chains were found to be more clonally expanded and to have lower generation probabilities than equally common non-associated chains. An association between a missense DCLRE1C variant and V-gene and J-gene trimming of TCR beta chains was found in a later genetic analysis and replicated in an independent cohort. In vitro tests confirmed that a few of the cytomegalovirus-associated TCR beta chains recognize cytomegalovirus antigens. Immune exposure information for the cohort was limited to CMV serostatus. In a later analysis, several top co-occurrence clusters were reported to appear linked to parvovirus B19, influenza, CMV and Epstein-Barr virus. The sequencing pipeline was judged likely to have produced a cluster of highly shared sequence variants as a technical artifact. Because counts were too low, seventeen rarely observed V segments, including chromosome 9 orphons, were excluded from the earlier analysis of some 540 of the donors. Because HLA typing was missing for some donors at each locus, association tests included only the typed subset. The classifier was reported to diagnose cytomegalovirus status with high specificity and sensitivity in both the original cohort and the validation cohort. A later analysis found that TCR association rates varied across HLA loci, with DRB1 alleles showing the most associated TCRs and HLA-C alleles the fewest. Correlated functional status among segregating V segments might reflect linkage disequilibrium, but an unknown experimental factor could not be ruled out. While some public TCRs were present in many individuals, most TCR sequences turned up only very rarely across donors. At a false discovery rate of 0.05, a later analysis linked some 17,000 TCR beta sequences to specific HLA alleles. Because the 87-base-pair reads could not distinguish some IMGT-functional V segments, including TRBV6-2 and TRBV6-3, those segments were excluded. In a later genetic analysis, fewer N-insertions in productive TCRs were reported among donors in an Asian-associated ancestry cluster than the roughly 700-donor mean. In a later analysis, most CMV-associated TCR beta chains were found to appear HLA-restricted, with HLA associations seemingly driven largely by CMV exposure. Only TCR beta chains were sequenced in this cohort, and the absence of alpha or paired-chain data limited detectable features. A further reported finding was that TCR beta sequences accurately predicted the HLA-A and HLA-B alleles for most subjects in the first cohort. The authors suggested that the approach could potentially be extended to other disease states and immunological phenotypes. The presence/absence analyses assumed that sequencing depth was roughly uniform across donors, and that assumption may not be true. When HLA alleles, especially DR and DQ, strongly co-occurred, attributing TCR associations to individual alleles was difficult. In the study, 164 TCR beta chains were listed as associated with cytomegalovirus. An earlier analysis of approximately 540 of the donors showed that most TCR beta V segments appeared in productive rearrangements either about 87% or about 30% of the time, which broadly matched IMGT annotations.

Of note for this clone: There is no known antigen for this receptor. The input lacks base qualities; no much larger clone sits a single base away.

V lost 7 bases and J lost 4 bases, and the count of bases not matched to a germline gene is 9. The germline V gene sets CDR1 to MDHEN and CDR2 to SYDVKM. The CDR3, from cysteine to phenylalanine, totals 15 residues. The only DNA kept is the CDR3, 45 bases in frame from the first base. Library prep was done by the immunoSEQ multiplex PCR assay. For the multiplex PCR, a mixture combining 60 forward primers for TCR Vbeta segments and 13 reverse primers for TCR Jbeta segments was used. A multiplex PCR assay on genomic DNA amplified the CDR3 region of rearranged TCR beta genes. Amplified TCR beta libraries were sequenced as 87-base-pair reads on the Illumina HiSeq System. The source study handled its data this way. A later analysis tallied roughly 80 million unique TCR beta chains across the 700 or so repertoires, and about 10 million of those chains were shared by two or more donors. Raw reads were error-corrected and collapsed into unique sequences by a nearest-neighbor algorithm in which closely related sequences were merged to remove PCR and sequencing errors. To assign V, D and J gene segments, CDR3 sequences were aligned to IMGT reference sequences. For a sequence to be retained, a match of at least six nucleotides to both a V gene segment and a J gene segment was required. Rearrangements were classified as productive when the CDR3 lacked stop codons and remained in frame with V and J, and all other rearrangements were classified as non-productive. CDR3 was defined by IMGT convention, running from the second conserved V-encoded cysteine to the conserved J-encoded phenylalanine. In an earlier analysis of around 570 of the donors, sequences lacking an unambiguous match to a single V gene segment were excluded. An earlier analysis of 587 of the donors classified V segments as functional when productive rearrangements were above 56.7% and as segregating when the standard deviation between donors was above 5%. A statistical classification framework was built to diagnose cytomegalovirus status from the catalog of TCR beta chain sequences. V and J gene assignment, in a later analysis, came from comparing TCR nucleotide sequences with IMGT/GENE-DB human TR gene sequences. Using the TCRdist pipeline, a later analysis assigned CDR3 sequences along with most-parsimonious VDJ recombination scenarios. A later analysis defined each TCR beta chain by its CDR3 amino acid sequence plus V-gene family, and excluded reads lacking a unique V-gene family. As a way to deal with suspected cross-contamination and a sequencing artifact, a later analysis dropped 592 nucleotide sequences that were highly shared and had low generation probability. In a later analysis, a clonal expansion index for each public chain was calculated from normalized within-repertoire ranks of inferred template counts. Generation probabilities in a later analysis came from a VDJ recombination model fitted to out-of-frame rearrangements, and those results were checked against IGoR. A later analysis scored TCR-TCR, TCR-HLA and TCR-CMV co-occurrence with hypergeometric tests, applying a repertoire-size bias correction to TCR pairs. In a later analysis, false discovery rates were estimated by permuting HLA or CMV assignments 20 times. In a later analysis, co-occurring TCRs were grouped with DBSCAN, and TCRdist sequence similarity was added when clustering was performed within HLA-allele-positive subsets. Co-occurrence clustering excluded repertoires with fewer than 30,000 or more than 120,000 public chains, plus five with anomalous nucleotide sharing. TCRdb limited this immuneACCESS table to in-frame rearrangements with V and J called. A share of clones is missing; checked studies link under half to unresolved V genes, and the rest is unexplained. V, J and clone size were drawn from that table, and D and trimming were deduced from the DNA. The sample profile shows around 200,000 clones; approximately 78% of them were found once. Around 3% of the sample is in the top ten clones.

The chain is encoded by TRBV28 joined to TRBJ2-5; the junction holds 10 bases that match TRBD1. This clonotype was obtained from a woman in her thirties or forties in good health and CMV-seronegative. Source material: PBMCs. The CDR3 has the sequence CASTLGQGQGETQYF. The sequence in DNA is TGTGCCAGCACTCTGGGACAGGGGCAGGGAGAGACCCAGTACTTC.